These T cell receptor beta chains were read from a single sample in a study of blood T cells in healthy people across ages. TCRdb re-called the 5' RACE reads through MiXCR, storing one row per CDR3 protein. The sample shows more than 450,000 distinct CDR3 sequences, about 27% of them seen only once. These data were also reused for a study on T cells of mothers and their children.

The specimen was blood. The receptors were sampled from a boy aged 2 to 9 in good health. The CDR3 runs from the conserved cysteine through the conserved F or W. D genes are given only for firm matches. Size is omitted from some rows. Given values are once, few, many or a class for expanded clones.

v_call: TRBV7-2
j_call: TRBJ1-1
d_call: TRBD1
cdr3_length: 16
clone_size: few
cdr3_aa: CASSYTGQGLRTEAFF
cdr3_nt: TGTGCCAGCAGCTATACGGGACAGGGACTGAGGACTGAAGCTTTCTTT

v_call: TRBV3-1
j_call: TRBJ1-3
d_call: .
cdr3_length: 14
clone_size: few
cdr3_aa: CASSPRGVGNTIYF
cdr3_nt: TGTGCCAGCAGCCCCCGCGGGGTTGGAAACACCATATATTTT

v_call: TRBV12-3/TRBV12-4
j_call: TRBJ2-2
d_call: .
cdr3_length: 12
clone_size: few
cdr3_aa: CASTAPPGELFF
cdr3_nt: TGTGCCAGCACCGCGCCGCCCGGGGAGCTGTTTTTT

v_call: TRBV18
j_call: TRBJ1-5
d_call: .
cdr3_length: 14
clone_size: few
cdr3_aa: CASSGDRGNQPQHF
cdr3_nt: TGTGCCAGCTCGGGAGACAGAGGCAATCAGCCCCAGCATTTT

v_call: TRBV27
j_call: TRBJ1-3
d_call: .
cdr3_length: 16
clone_size: few
cdr3_aa: CASSRRSGASGNTIYF
cdr3_nt: TGTGCCAGCAGTCGTCGCTCAGGCGCCTCTGGAAACACCATATATTTT

v_call: TRBV7-2
j_call: TRBJ2-7
d_call: TRBD2
cdr3_length: 17
clone_size: .
cdr3_aa: CASSLTLGTSGAYEQYF
cdr3_nt: TGTGCCAGCAGCTTAACTCTAGGGACTAGCGGTGCCTACGAGCAGTACTTC

v_call: TRBV15
j_call: TRBJ1-4
d_call: TRBD1
cdr3_length: 16
clone_size: .
cdr3_aa: CATGSLETGGNEKLFF
cdr3_nt: TGTGCCACCGGCAGTCTGGAGACAGGGGGTAATGAAAAACTGTTTTTT

v_call: TRBV9
j_call: TRBJ1-1
d_call: .
cdr3_length: 13
clone_size: few
cdr3_aa: CASSEYMDTEAFF
cdr3_nt: TGTGCCAGCAGCGAATACATGGACACTGAAGCTTTCTTT

v_call: TRBV4-3
j_call: TRBJ1-3
d_call: .
cdr3_length: 16
clone_size: once
cdr3_aa: CASRQDRRGMGNTIYF
cdr3_nt: TGCGCCAGCCGCCAAGATCGTCGGGGAATGGGAAACACCATATATTTT

v_call: TRBV10-3
j_call: TRBJ2-1
d_call: .
cdr3_length: 13
clone_size: few
cdr3_aa: CAISEQGWGEQFF
cdr3_nt: TGTGCCATCAGTGAACAGGGCTGGGGTGAGCAGTTCTTC

v_call: TRBV28
j_call: TRBJ2-3
d_call: .
cdr3_length: 17
clone_size: once
cdr3_aa: CASSPALGGTSTDTQYF
cdr3_nt: TGTGCCAGCAGTCCCGCCCTAGGCGGGACTAGCACAGATACGCAGTATTTT

v_call: TRBV29-1
j_call: TRBJ2-5
d_call: TRBD1
cdr3_length: 13
clone_size: .
cdr3_aa: CSVETGQRMGQYF
cdr3_nt: TGCAGCGTTGAAACGGGACAGCGGATGGGGCAGTACTTC

v_call: TRBV5-1
j_call: TRBJ2-5
d_call: TRBD2
cdr3_length: 16
clone_size: few
cdr3_aa: CASSLVSGSPQETQYF
cdr3_nt: TGCGCCAGCAGCTTGGTGAGCGGGAGTCCTCAAGAGACCCAGTACTTC

v_call: TRBV12-3/TRBV12-4
j_call: TRBJ2-5
d_call: .
cdr3_length: 15
clone_size: .
cdr3_aa: CASSFRRRLEETQYF
cdr3_nt: TGTGCCAGCAGTTTCAGAAGAAGACTAGAAGAGACCCAGTACTTC

v_call: TRBV2
j_call: TRBJ2-5
d_call: .
cdr3_length: 15
clone_size: .
cdr3_aa: CASSYRDTWRETQYF
cdr3_nt: TGTGCCAGCAGTTACCGGGACACGTGGAGAGAGACCCAGTACTTC

v_call: TRBV7-2
j_call: TRBJ2-3
d_call: .
cdr3_length: 14
clone_size: .
cdr3_aa: CASSLDGVADTQYF
cdr3_nt: TGTGCCAGCAGCTTAGATGGGGTGGCAGATACGCAGTATTTT

v_call: TRBV12-3/TRBV12-4
j_call: TRBJ2-5
d_call: .
cdr3_length: 13
clone_size: few
cdr3_aa: CASSLVAAGEQYF
cdr3_nt: TGTGCCAGCAGTTTAGTAGCTGCAGGGGAGCAGTACTTC

v_call: TRBV27
j_call: TRBJ2-3
d_call: .
cdr3_length: 16
clone_size: .
cdr3_aa: CASRLNAVLGTDTQYF
cdr3_nt: TGTGCCAGCAGGCTAAACGCGGTTTTGGGCACAGATACGCAGTATTTT

v_call: TRBV21-1
j_call: TRBJ1-3
d_call: .
cdr3_length: 16
clone_size: .
cdr3_aa: CASSVNRRQEENTIYF
cdr3_nt: TGTGCCAGCAGCGTCAATCGACGACAGGAAGAAAACACCATATATTTT

v_call: TRBV7-8
j_call: TRBJ1-4
d_call: TRBD1
cdr3_length: 16
clone_size: few
cdr3_aa: CASSPTGTAVNEKLFF
cdr3_nt: TGTGCCAGCAGCCCAACCGGGACAGCCGTTAATGAAAAACTGTTTTTT

v_call: TRBV9
j_call: TRBJ2-4
d_call: .
cdr3_length: 14
clone_size: .
cdr3_aa: CASSDGGTKNIQYF
cdr3_nt: TGTGCCAGCAGCGATGGCGGGACCAAAAACATTCAGTACTTC

v_call: TRBV15
j_call: TRBJ1-2
d_call: .
cdr3_length: 14
clone_size: .
cdr3_aa: CATSLTRDAWGYTF
cdr3_nt: TGTGCCACCAGCCTAACCCGGGACGCATGGGGCTACACCTTC

v_call: TRBV6-5
j_call: TRBJ2-1
d_call: TRBD1
cdr3_length: 15
clone_size: few
cdr3_aa: CASSPLTGPYNEQFF
cdr3_nt: TGTGCCAGCAGTCCCCTGACAGGGCCCTACAATGAGCAGTTCTTC

v_call: TRBV28
j_call: TRBJ2-7
d_call: TRBD2
cdr3_length: 14
clone_size: few
cdr3_aa: CASSFPAGGYEQYF
cdr3_nt: TGTGCCAGCAGTTTCCCAGCGGGGGGCTACGAGCAGTACTTC

v_call: TRBV30
j_call: TRBJ2-7
d_call: .
cdr3_length: 14
clone_size: few
cdr3_aa: CAWSAPPATYEQYF
cdr3_nt: TGTGCCTGGAGTGCCCCCCCCGCTACCTACGAGCAGTACTTC

v_call: TRBV15
j_call: TRBJ2-7
d_call: .
cdr3_length: 13
clone_size: .
cdr3_aa: CAASNPWAYEQYF
cdr3_nt: TGTGCCGCCAGCAACCCTTGGGCCTACGAGCAGTACTTC